This passage covers 26 T cell receptor beta chains from one sample sequenced in a study of T cell responses to AZD1222 COVID-19 vaccine. The assay was immunoSEQ multiplex PCR, and TCRdb's table has in-frame clones only and misses some. The sample records more than 95,000 clones, around 92% being singletons. Here the sequenced sample was peripheral blood, taken on day 0 of AZD1222 vaccination. Receptor source: an adult in good health.

This chain uses TRBV4-2 with TRBJ1-4, with no clear D. The CDR3 contains 15 residues. Germline V gene sequence: CDR1 LGHNA, CDR2 YNFKEQ. V was pared by 0 bases and J by 6 bases, with 11 bases between. CDR3 in DNA: TGTGCCAGCAGCCAAGATCGAGGGATATATGAAAAACTGTTTTTT. Its protein product is CASSQDRGIYEKLFF.

This chain uses TRBV3-1 (or the pseudogene TRBV3-2) with TRBJ1-2; D is undetermined. This CDR3 region has 12 residues. V was shortened by 10 bases and J by 4 bases, with 13 bases between the two germline ends. Germline V lookup: CDR1 LGHDT, CDR2 YNNKEL (reference sequence). Here the CDR3 DNA reads TGTGCCACCCCGTGTCGACCCTATGGCTACACCTTC. Translated, it gives CATPCRPYGYTF.

The rearrangement joins TRBV5-1 to TRBJ1-3; D uncertain. The CDR3 is 15 amino acids. Germline V CDR1 and CDR2: SGHRS, YFSETQ. V was cut by 4 bases and J by 0 bases, with 11 bases left in between. DNA of the CDR3: TGCGCCAGCAGCATCGACGGAAGCTCTGGAAACACCATATATTTT. Translated: CASSIDGSSGNTIYF.

In its sample, this clone was seen once. The chain has TRBV24-1 and TRBJ2-7, with 7 bases lining up with TRBD1. The CDR3 contains 13 residues. V dropped 9 bases and J dropped 6; count of bases not matched to a gene: 10. Germline V lookup: CDR1 KGHDR, CDR2 SFDVKD. Written as DNA, the CDR3 is TGTGCCACCTCCGGGACAGTTCCAGCCGAGCAGTACTTC. Translating it yields CATSGTVPAEQYF.

V and J are TRBV7-9 and TRBJ2-7, with a tentative D call TRBD1 (6 bases). The CDR3 runs to 14 residues. V gave up 11 bases and J gave up 7 bases, with 24 bases separating them. Germline assignment: CDR1 SEHNR and CDR2 FQNEAQ (reference sequence). CDR3 sequence reads: CAGSPGDGNSEQYF. The CDR3 region has the DNA TGTGCCGGGTCCCCAGGGGACGGAAATTCAGAGCAGTACTTC.

The J gene is TRBJ1-2, the V gene TRBV7-8; D gene ambiguous. This CDR3 is built from 16 residues. V was clipped by 2 bases and J by 4 bases, with 17 bases between them. CDR1 and CDR2 from the germline V gene are SGHVS and FQNEAQ. The chain's CDR3 is CASSLSPSGSAYGYTF. The CDR3 nucleotides are TGTGCCAGCAGCTTATCTCCATCGGGGTCGGCCTATGGCTACACCTTC.

V gene TRBV6-6 combines with J gene TRBJ1-6; D is perhaps TRBD1 (5 bases). Germline CDR1 MNHNY, CDR2 SVGAGI (reference sequence). The CDR3 extends over 16 amino acids. V dropped 0 bases and J dropped 6 bases, with 12 bases sitting between them. The CDR3 DNA is TGTGCCAGCAGTTACTCGCCGGGACGGCTTAATTCACCCCTCCACTTT. As protein: CASSYSPGRLNSPLHF.

This chain joins TRBV6-5 and TRBJ1-6; D may be TRBD1 (6 bases). The CDR3 is made up of 12 amino acids. CDR1 is MNHEY, CDR2 SVGAGI, per germline. V shed 7 bases and J shed 7 bases, with 8 bases lying between them. The CDR3: CASKGGNSPLHF. In nucleotides, the CDR3 is TGTGCCAGCAAAGGGGGAAATTCACCCCTCCACTTT.

The table lists this clone with a few counts. The genes are TRBV28 and TRBJ1-5; 8 bases map to TRBD1. CDR3 size: 15 residues. Germline V gene lookup returns CDR1 MDHEN and CDR2 SYDVKM. Trimming removed 4 bases from V and 6 bases from J; junction bases left unmatched: 8. CDR3 residues: CASSSYTGGVQPQHF. The DNA of the CDR3 is TGTGCCAGCAGTTCATATACAGGGGGAGTTCAGCCCCAGCATTTT.

The V call is TRBV28, the J call TRBJ2-1; 9 nucleotides line up with TRBD2. V was clipped by 6 bases and J by 2 bases; unmatched bases: 8. The CDR3 consists of 16 residues. Germline V lookup: CDR1 MDHEN, CDR2 SYDVKM. In DNA form, the CDR3 reads TGTGCCAGCAGGCGATTAGCGGGAGCGACCTACAATGAGCAGTTCTTC. It yields the protein CASRRLAGATYNEQFF. The full variable domain, with the rest looked up from reference TRBV28 and TRBJ2-1, is DVKVTQSSRYLVKRTGEKVFLECVQDMDHENMFWYRQDPGLGLRLIYFSYDVKMKEKGDIPEGYSVSREKKERFSLILESASTNQTSMYLCASRRLAGATYNEQFFGPGTRLTVL.

The CDR3 bases are TGTGCCAGCAGCGTGGGGCACAGGGTTGATTCACCCCTCCACTTT. Protein: CASSVGHRVDSPLHF. This sequence joins TRBV9 and TRBJ1-6; D might be TRBD1 (6 bases). Germline V gives CDR1 SGDLS, CDR2 YYNGEE. Trimming cost V 2 bases and J 8 bases, with 14 bases left between them. The CDR3 totals 15 residues.

V gene TRBV30 combines with J gene TRBJ2-3, with TRBD2 matching 7 bases. CDR3 length: 14 residues. V dropped 5 bases and J dropped 2; count of bases not matched to a gene: 7. Germline CDR1 and CDR2: GTSNPN and SVGIG (reference sequence). The CDR3, as DNA: TGTGCCTGGGGTTCGGGGGGTTCCACAGATACGCAGTATTTT. It specifies CAWGSGGSTDTQYF.

The chain links TRBV28 to TRBJ2-7; 11 bases match TRBD2. The CDR3 is 14 amino acids. With V trimmed by 2 bases and J by 4 bases, 1 base remained unmatched. The germline V gene encodes CDR1 MDHEN and CDR2 SYDVKM. CDR3 residues: CASSLTSGSYEQYF. The CDR3 nucleotides are TGTGCCAGCAGTTTAACTAGCGGGAGTTACGAGCAGTACTTC.

The V gene is TRBV9, the J gene TRBJ1-5, with 11 bases matching TRBD1. CDR1 is SGDLS and CDR2 is YYNGEE in the germline V gene. CDR3 length: 15 amino acids. Trimming cost V 7 bases and J 4 bases; bases outside gene matches: 7. The CDR3 is CASGQGALRNQPQHF. The CDR3 nucleotides read TGTGCCAGCGGACAGGGGGCCCTTAGGAATCAGCCCCAGCATTTT.

The V gene is TRBV10-3, the J gene TRBJ1-5, with TRBD1 matching 9 bases. There are 17 residues in the CDR3. J gave up 4 bases and V 10 bases, and 17 bases lay outside the gene matches. CDR1 is ENHRY, CDR2 SYGVKD, per germline. CDR3 sequence (DNA): TGTGCCACCAAGGGAGGTACAGGGACAGGGATAAATCAGCCCCAGCATTTT. Amino acid sequence: CATKGGTGTGINQPQHF.

The chain couples TRBV28 to TRBJ1-5; 10 bases fit TRBD1. V gave up 7 bases and J gave up 3 bases; unmatched junction bases: 9. The CDR3 has 16 residues. Germline V gives CDR1 MDHEN, CDR2 SYDVKM. The CDR3 DNA is TGTGCCAGCAACTATGACAGGGGGCAGGTCAATCAGCCCCAGCATTTT. It yields the protein CASNYDRGQVNQPQHF.

The chain links TRBV7-9 to TRBJ1-2; D is perhaps TRBD1 (6 bases). V lost 5 bases to trimming and J lost 0 bases, with 19 bases between them. This CDR3 has 17 amino acids. The germline V gene encodes CDR1 SEHNR and CDR2 FQNEAQ (reference sequence). CDR3 amino acids: CASSLWSNRVSNYGYTF. DNA of the CDR3: TGTGCCAGCAGCCTATGGTCCAACAGGGTTTCTAACTATGGCTACACCTTC. Full variable domain (missing parts from reference TRBV7-9 and TRBJ1-2): DTGVSQNPRHKITKRGQNVTFRCDPISEHNRLYWYRQTLGQGPEFLTYFQNEAQLEKSRLLSDRFSAERPKGSFSTLEIQRTEQGDSAMYLCASSLWSNRVSNYGYTFGSGTRLTVV.

V gene TRBV5-1 combines with J gene TRBJ2-3; 9 nucleotides align to TRBD1. V was pared by 4 bases and J by 0 bases, with 6 bases of the junction left unmatched. CDR1 and CDR2 from the germline V gene are SGHRS and YFSETQ. This CDR3 region has 16 residues. The CDR3 loop reads CASSLGQGLSTDTQYF. The CDR3 region has the DNA TGCGCCAGCAGCCTGGGACAGGGATTGAGCACAGATACGCAGTATTTT.

The V gene is TRBV2, the J gene TRBJ1-1; the D gene is possibly TRBD1 (6 bases). CDR3 length: 13 amino acids. CDR1 is SNHLY, CDR2 FYNNEI, per germline. V lost 3 bases to trimming and J lost 1 base, with 6 bases between them. The CDR3 here is CASSDRGNTEAFF. The CDR3 DNA is TGTGCCAGCAGTGACAGGGGGAACACTGAAGCTTTCTTT.

The V gene is TRBV28, the J gene TRBJ2-7; D remains ambiguous. Trimming stripped 7 bases from V and 3 bases from J, with 7 bases between. This CDR3 comprises 11 residues. CDR1 is MDHEN, CDR2 SYDVKM, per germline. CDR3 residues: CASNSFYEQYF. The CDR3 bases are TGTGCCAGCAATTCATTCTACGAGCAGTACTTC.

V usage is TRBV12-5 and J usage is TRBJ1-1; D is perhaps TRBD1 (5 bases). The V end was cut by 6 bases, the J end by 5 bases, with 16 bases between. The germline CDR1 and CDR2 sequences are LGHNT and FRNRAP. The CDR3 is 14 amino acids. The DNA of the CDR3 is TGTGCTAGTGGCCCCCCCTGGGGCGGAACTGAAGCTTTCTTT. Protein sequence: CASGPPWGGTEAFF. Variable domain in full (rest from reference TRBV12-5 and TRBJ1-1): DARVTQTPRHKVTEMGQEVTMRCQPILGHNTVFWYRQTMMQGLELLAYFRNRAPLDDSGMPKDRFSAEMPDATLATLKIQPSEPRDSAVYFCASGPPWGGTEAFFGQGTRLTVV.

This sequence joins TRBV5-4 and TRBJ2-7; perhaps D is TRBD1 or TRBD2 (6 bases each). Trimming removed 3 bases from V and 0 bases from J, with 7 bases in between. Germline V gives CDR1 SGHNT, CDR2 YYREEE (reference sequence). The CDR3 totals 13 residues. CDR3 nucleotide sequence: TGTGCCAGCAGCTCGGGGGCCTCCTACGAGCAGTACTTC. This encodes CASSSGASYEQYF.

The chain joins TRBV18 to TRBJ2-7; tentative D call: TRBD1 (6 bases). Trimming left V 8 bases short and J 2 bases short, with 10 bases between. Per the germline V gene, CDR1 is KGHSH and CDR2 is LQKENI. CDR3 length: 12 amino acids. The CDR3 loop reads CASQGSPYEQYF. The DNA for the CDR3 is TGTGCCAGCCAGGGGTCCCCCTACGAGCAGTACTTC.

CDR3 amino acids: CASSLLGGAAYNEQFF. Written as DNA, the CDR3 is TGTGCCAGCAGCTTACTAGGCGGGGCGGCCTACAATGAGCAGTTCTTC. V is TRBV5-5 and J is TRBJ2-1, with a tentative D call TRBD2 (6 bases). This CDR3 region has 16 residues. Germline assignment: CDR1 SGHKS and CDR2 YYEKEE (reference sequence). V lost 2 bases and J lost 2, with 14 bases in between.

This chain links TRBV3-1 (or the pseudogene TRBV3-2) with TRBJ2-5, with no clear D. The CDR3 extends over 13 amino acids. The germline V and J ends were trimmed by 4 bases and 5 bases, with 11 bases remaining between them. In germline, CDR1 is LGHDT, CDR2 YNNKEL (reference sequence). The CDR3 DNA reads as TGTGCCAGCAGCCTACTCGGTAGCGAGACCCAGTACTTC. Translation gives CASSLLGSETQYF.

V gene TRBV11-2 combines with J gene TRBJ1-1; unclear D gene. This CDR3 contains 14 residues. Germline V gene data show CDR1 as SGHAT and CDR2 as FQNNGV. V was clipped by 0 bases and J by 3 bases, with 8 bases between them. The chain's CDR3 is CASSLDPGYTEAFF. The CDR3 region has the DNA TGTGCCAGCAGCTTAGATCCGGGCTACACTGAAGCTTTCTTT.